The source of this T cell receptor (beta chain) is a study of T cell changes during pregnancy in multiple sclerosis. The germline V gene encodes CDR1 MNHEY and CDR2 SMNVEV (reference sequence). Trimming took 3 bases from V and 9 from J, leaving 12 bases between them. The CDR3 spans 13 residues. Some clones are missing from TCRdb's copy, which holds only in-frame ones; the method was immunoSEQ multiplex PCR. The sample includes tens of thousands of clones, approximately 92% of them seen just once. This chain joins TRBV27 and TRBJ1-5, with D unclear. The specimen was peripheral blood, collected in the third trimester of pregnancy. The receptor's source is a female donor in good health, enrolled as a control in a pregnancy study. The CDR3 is CASSLKEGRPQHF. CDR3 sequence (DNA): TGTGCCAGCAGTTTGAAGGAGGGTAGGCCCCAGCATTTT.